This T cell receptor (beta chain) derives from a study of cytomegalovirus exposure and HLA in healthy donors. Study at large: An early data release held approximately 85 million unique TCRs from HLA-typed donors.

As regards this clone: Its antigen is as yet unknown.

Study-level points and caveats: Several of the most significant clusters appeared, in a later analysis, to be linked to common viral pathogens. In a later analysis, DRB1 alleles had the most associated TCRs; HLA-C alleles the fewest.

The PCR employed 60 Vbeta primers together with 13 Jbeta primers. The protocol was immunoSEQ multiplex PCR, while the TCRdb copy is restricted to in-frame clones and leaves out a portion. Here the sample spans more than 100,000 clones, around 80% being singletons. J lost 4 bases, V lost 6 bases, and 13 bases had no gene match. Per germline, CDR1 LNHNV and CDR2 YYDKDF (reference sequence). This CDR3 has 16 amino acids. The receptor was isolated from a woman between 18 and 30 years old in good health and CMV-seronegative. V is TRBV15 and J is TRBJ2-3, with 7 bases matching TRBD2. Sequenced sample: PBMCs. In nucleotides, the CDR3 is TGTGCCACCAGACCATTCGGGGCGGGAGAGGCAGATACGCAGTATTTT. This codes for CATRPFGAGEADTQYF.